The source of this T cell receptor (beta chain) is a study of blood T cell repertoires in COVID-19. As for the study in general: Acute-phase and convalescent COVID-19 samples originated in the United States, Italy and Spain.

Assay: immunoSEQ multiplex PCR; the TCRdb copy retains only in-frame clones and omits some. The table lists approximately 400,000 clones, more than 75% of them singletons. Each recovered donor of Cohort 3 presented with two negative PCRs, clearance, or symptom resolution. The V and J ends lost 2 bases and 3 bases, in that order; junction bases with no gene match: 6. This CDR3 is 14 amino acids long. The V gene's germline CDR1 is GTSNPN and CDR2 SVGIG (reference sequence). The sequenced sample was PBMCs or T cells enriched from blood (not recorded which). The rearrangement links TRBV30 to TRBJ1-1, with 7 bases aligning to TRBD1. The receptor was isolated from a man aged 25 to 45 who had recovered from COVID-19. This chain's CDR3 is CAWSLSTGDTEAFF. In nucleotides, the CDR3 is TGTGCCTGGAGTTTGAGTACAGGGGACACTGAAGCTTTCTTT.